A selection of T cell receptor beta chains follows, all from one sample in a study of human T cells and chemical hapten exposure. TCRdb reanalysed the RACE reads using MiXCR and keeps one entry per CDR3 protein. The sample lists under 95,000 distinct CDR3 sequences, around 8.8% occurring once. The starting material was whole blood, obtained in connection with sensitization to the hapten diphenylcyclopropenone (DPC). The source of these receptors is a man between 35 and 55 years old with alopecia areata. Some clones in this sample may be carry-over from other donors' samples. Each CDR3 is given with its conserved first and last residue. A D gene is named only where the DNA matches it firmly. Part of the rows lack a size; the others show once, few, many or a class for expanded clones.

D gene	clone size	CDR3 length	V gene	J gene	CDR3 protein	CDR3 DNA
TRBD2	.	16	TRBV9	TRBJ2-1	CASSVEIAGDLHEQFF	TGTGCCAGCAGCGTAGAGATAGCGGGAGATCTCCATGAGCAGTTCTTC
.	few	13	TRBV30	TRBJ1-2	CAWNAGGMQGYTF	TGTGCCTGGAATGCCGGGGGGATGCAAGGCTACACCTTC
.	many	17	TRBV12-3/TRBV12-4	TRBJ1-1	CASSTDLGRILGTEAFF	TGTGCCAGCAGTACCGACCTTGGCAGGATTCTAGGCACTGAAGCTTTCTTT
.	.	13	TRBV7-6	TRBJ2-1	CASRPDGYNEQFF	TGTGCCAGCCGCCCCGACGGGTACAATGAGCAGTTCTTC
.	.	16	TRBV5-1	TRBJ2-6	CASSLGDASGANVLTF	TGCGCCAGCAGCTTAGGAGACGCCTCTGGGGCCAACGTCCTGACTTTC
.	few	14	TRBV12-3/TRBV12-4	TRBJ2-1	CASSLRGRYNEQFF	TGTGCCAGCAGCCTGAGGGGACGGTACAATGAGCAGTTCTTC
TRBD2	many	16	TRBV5-1	TRBJ2-5	CASSSGLAGERETQYF	TGCGCCAGCAGCTCGGGACTAGCGGGAGAACGAGAGACCCAGTACTTC
TRBD1	.	17	TRBV28	TRBJ1-4	CASSLPDRGSPNEKLFF	TGTGCCAGCAGTCTACCCGACAGGGGATCCCCTAATGAAAAACTGTTTTTT
.	.	16	TRBV23-1	TRBJ2-5	CASSQPCHRRGETQYF	TGCGCCAGCAGTCAACCCTGCCACAGGAGGGGAGAGACCCAGTACTTC
.	few	14	TRBV29-1	TRBJ1-1	CSVEVSWGYTEAFF	TGCAGCGTTGAAGTGAGCTGGGGGTACACTGAAGCTTTCTTT
.	.	13	TRBV12-3/TRBV12-4	TRBJ2-3	CASKPAWEDTQYF	TGTGCCAGCAAGCCCGCTTGGGAGGATACGCAGTATTTT
TRBD2	.	17	TRBV29-1	TRBJ2-1	CSVLSGTTLNSYNEQFF	TGCAGCGTTCTGTCTGGGACTACCCTCAACTCCTACAATGAGCAGTTCTTC
TRBD1	.	15	TRBV6-6	TRBJ1-5	CASIRQGGIDQPQHF	TGTGCCAGCATTAGACAGGGAGGGATTGATCAGCCCCAGCATTTT
TRBD1	few	15	TRBV7-2	TRBJ2-5	CASSLIGTGGETQYF	TGTGCCAGCAGCTTAATTGGGACAGGAGGAGAGACCCAGTACTTC
.	.	12	TRBV29-1	TRBJ2-5	CSVEGGWETQYF	TGCAGCGTTGAAGGGGGCTGGGAGACCCAGTACTTC
TRBD1	many	17	TRBV20-1	TRBJ1-5	CSARDRDRSNSNQPQHF	TGCAGTGCTAGAGATCGGGACAGATCGAATAGCAATCAGCCCCAGCATTTT
TRBD1	many	15	TRBV7-9	TRBJ1-5	CASSFTGESNQPQHF	TGTGCCAGCAGCTTCACAGGGGAGAGCAATCAGCCCCAGCATTTT
.	few	11	TRBV6-2/TRBV6-3	TRBJ2-4	CASSYKDIQYF	TGTGCCAGCAGTTACAAGGACATTCAGTACTTC
.	few	11	TRBV9	TRBJ2-1	CASKIDRSGGF	TGTGCCAGCAAGATAGACCGTTCCGGGGGATTC
.	few	14	TRBV5-4	TRBJ2-1	CASVGRGRRNEQFF	TGTGCCAGCGTGGGGAGAGGTCGGAGGAATGAGCAGTTCTTC
TRBD1	many	14	TRBV29-1	TRBJ2-3	CSVARGNPTDTQYF	TGCAGCGTTGCCAGGGGGAATCCGACAGATACGCAGTATTTT
TRBD1	.	14	TRBV5-1	TRBJ1-1	CASSSGQGGTEAFF	TGCGCCAGCAGTTCGGGACAGGGCGGAACTGAAGCTTTCTTT
TRBD1	.	12	TRBV27	TRBJ1-2	CASGTGNYGYTF	TGTGCCAGCGGGACAGGGAACTATGGCTACACCTTC
.	.	16	TRBV28	TRBJ2-5	CASSFYGQSGGETQYF	TGTGCCAGCAGTTTCTATGGACAGTCAGGTGGAGAGACCCAGTACTTC
.	few	14	TRBV4-3	TRBJ2-5	CASSLSTGQETQYF	TGCGCCAGCAGCTTATCGACAGGCCAAGAGACCCAGTACTTC
TRBD1	many	13	TRBV30	TRBJ1-2	CAWSAYRGDGYTF	TGTGCCTGGAGTGCCTACAGGGGAGACGGCTACACCTTC
.	many	12	TRBV6-5	TRBJ2-3	CASSYGTDTQYF	TGTGCCAGCAGTTACGGCACAGATACGCAGTATTTT
TRBD2	.	15	TRBV6-5	TRBJ2-5	CASRPGLAGIETQYF	TGTGCCAGTCGCCCGGGACTAGCGGGAATAGAGACCCAGTACTTC
TRBD1	few	13	TRBV3-1	TRBJ2-7	CASSPGTGYEQYF	TGTGCCAGCAGCCCTGGGACAGGCTACGAGCAGTACTTC
.	medium-sized	15	TRBV14	TRBJ2-3	CASSQESGWADTQYF	TGTGCCAGCAGCCAAGAAAGCGGATGGGCAGATACGCAGTATTTT
.	.	13	TRBV29-1	TRBJ2-3	CSVDQGGLDTQYF	TGCAGCGTTGATCAGGGGGGCTTGGATACGCAGTATTTT
.	many	14	TRBV18	TRBJ2-7	CASTESTGSYEQYF	TGTGCCAGCACAGAATCGACTGGGTCCTACGAGCAGTACTTC
TRBD1	many	17	TRBV6-5	TRBJ2-2	CASSYSLGQGIGGELFF	TGTGCCAGCAGTTACTCGCTGGGACAGGGGATCGGCGGGGAGCTGTTTTTT
.	.	15	TRBV7-2	TRBJ1-5	CASSLGSGGNQPQHF	TGTGCCAGCAGCTTAGGATCGGGGGGTAATCAGCCCCAGCATTTT
.	many	14	TRBV28	TRBJ2-2	CASTGDTYTGELFF	TGTGCCAGCACAGGGGACACATACACCGGGGAGCTGTTTTTT
.	.	14	TRBV7-9	TRBJ2-5	CASSRQEPQETQYF	TGTGCCAGCAGCCGACAGGAGCCGCAAGAGACCCAGTACTTC
TRBD1	many	15	TRBV24-1	TRBJ2-3	CATSGDRGLRDTQYF	TGTGCCACCAGTGGGGACAGGGGCCTGCGAGATACGCAGTATTTT
.	many	11	TRBV29-1	TRBJ1-2	CSVEVGRGYTF	TGCAGCGTTGAAGTGGGCAGGGGCTACACCTTC
.	many	13	TRBV20-1	TRBJ1-5	CSARFQGDQPQHF	TGCAGTGCGCGATTCCAGGGCGATCAGCCCCAGCATTTT
TRBD2	few	14	TRBV10-3	TRBJ2-3	CAIGASGSTDTQYF	TGTGCCATCGGGGCTAGCGGGAGCACAGATACGCAGTATTTT
TRBD1	.	15	TRBV7-2	TRBJ2-2	CASSVRYRGSGELFF	TGTGCCAGCAGCGTGCGTTACAGGGGATCCGGGGAGCTGTTTTTT
.	.	16	TRBV20-1	TRBJ1-5	CSARGAAGFSNQPQHF	TGCAGTGCTAGAGGGGCAGCAGGGTTTAGCAATCAGCCCCAGCATTTT
.	few	16	TRBV6-2/TRBV6-3	TRBJ2-3	CASSYAEAPSTDTQYF	TGTGCCAGCAGTTACGCCGAAGCGCCCTCCACAGATACGCAGTATTTT
TRBD2	few	13	TRBV15	TRBJ2-5	CATSGTSGRSQYF	TGTGCCACCAGCGGGACTAGCGGGAGGTCCCAGTACTTC
TRBD2	many	17	TRBV7-2	TRBJ2-1	CASSLMQTSNRDNEQFF	TGTGCCAGCAGCTTAATGCAGACTAGCAATAGGGACAATGAGCAGTTCTTC
TRBD2	few	17	TRBV3-1	TRBJ2-3	CASSQDPSGLRTDTQYF	TGTGCCAGCAGCCAAGATCCTAGCGGGTTACGCACAGATACGCAGTATTTT
.	.	13	TRBV15	TRBJ2-3	CATGGGPRDTQYF	TGTGCCACCGGAGGAGGGCCGAGAGATACGCAGTATTTT
.	many	13	TRBV19	TRBJ1-5	CASSDTINQPQHF	TGTGCCAGTAGCGACACCATTAATCAGCCCCAGCATTTT
TRBD2	few	19	TRBV29-1	TRBJ2-2	CSVAFRLASGSINTGELFF	TGCAGCGTTGCTTTTCGGTTGGCTAGCGGGAGTATAAACACCGGGGAGCTGTTTTTT
.	many	14	TRBV6-5	TRBJ1-2	CASRTRAPLRGYTF	TGTGCCAGCAGAACGCGGGCGCCTCTGCGTGGCTACACCTTC
TRBD1	many	14	TRBV5-4	TRBJ2-7	CASSPRTGLYEQYF	TGTGCCAGCAGCCCCAGGACAGGGTTATACGAGCAGTACTTC
.	few	13	TRBV29-1	TRBJ2-7	CSVAVLGAYEQYF	TGCAGCGTTGCGGTTCTGGGGGCCTACGAGCAGTACTTC
TRBD1	few	14	TRBV12-3/TRBV12-4	TRBJ2-1	CASARDSSYNEQFF	TGTGCCAGCGCCCGGGACAGCTCCTACAATGAGCAGTTCTTC
TRBD1	few	15	TRBV20-1	TRBJ2-7	CSACRGQGEYYEQYF	TGCAGTGCCTGCCGAGGACAGGGGGAATACTACGAGCAGTATTTC
.	few	13	TRBV5-1	TRBJ2-3	CASSLPNPDTQYF	TGCGCCAGCAGCTTGCCAAATCCGGATACGCAGTATTTT
TRBD1	many	15	TRBV9	TRBJ1-3	CASSVGQGAGNTIYF	TGTGCCAGCAGCGTAGGACAGGGGGCTGGAAACACCATATATTTT
TRBD2	.	14	TRBV6-5	TRBJ2-2	CASSYLAGAGELFF	TGTGCCAGCAGTTACCTAGCGGGGGCCGGGGAGCTGTTTTTT
TRBD2	few	14	TRBV2	TRBJ2-1	CASSPLAVSNEQFF	TGTGCCAGCAGTCCACTAGCGGTATCGAATGAGCAGTTCTTC
TRBD2	.	19	TRBV3-1	TRBJ2-5	CASSPRSVSLAGAGETQYF	TGTGCCAGCAGCCCAAGGTCTGTCTCCCTAGCGGGAGCTGGTGAGACCCAGTACTTC
TRBD2	few	15	TRBV28	TRBJ2-4	CASSFYTSGGNIQYF	TGTGCCAGCAGTTTCTATACTAGCGGAGGGAACATTCAGTACTTC